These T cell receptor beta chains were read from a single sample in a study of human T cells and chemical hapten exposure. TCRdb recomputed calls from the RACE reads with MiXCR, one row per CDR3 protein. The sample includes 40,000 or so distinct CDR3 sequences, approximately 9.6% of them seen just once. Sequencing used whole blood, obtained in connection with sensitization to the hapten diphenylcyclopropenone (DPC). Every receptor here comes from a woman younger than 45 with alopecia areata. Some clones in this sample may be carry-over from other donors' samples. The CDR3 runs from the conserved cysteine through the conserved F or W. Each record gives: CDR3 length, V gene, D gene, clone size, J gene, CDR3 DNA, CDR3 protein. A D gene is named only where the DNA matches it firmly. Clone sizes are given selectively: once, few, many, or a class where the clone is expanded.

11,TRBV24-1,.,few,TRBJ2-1,TGTGCCACCAGTGAGATGAATGAGCAGTTCTTC,CATSEMNEQFF
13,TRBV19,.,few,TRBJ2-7,TGTGCCAGTAGCACAGGTTCGACCTACGAGCAGTACTTC,CASSTGSTYEQYF
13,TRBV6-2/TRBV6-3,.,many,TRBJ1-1,TGTGCCAGCAGTTTCACACGAACCACTGAAGCTTTCTTT,CASSFTRTTEAFF
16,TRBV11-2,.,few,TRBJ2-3,TGTGCCAGCAGCTTAAGGCCCAGCCTCAACACAGATACGCAGTATTTT,CASSLRPSLNTDTQYF
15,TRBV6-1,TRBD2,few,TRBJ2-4,TGTGCCAGCAGTGAAGCTGGGGAGGGCAAAAACATTCAGTACTTC,CASSEAGEGKNIQYF
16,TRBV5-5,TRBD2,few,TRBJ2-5,TGTGCCAGCAGCAACCGACTAGCGGGGTCCCAAGAGACCCAGTACTTC,CASSNRLAGSQETQYF
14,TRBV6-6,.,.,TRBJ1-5,TGTGCCAGCAGTTCCGCAGGGGCCGGCCAGCCCCAGCATTTT,CASSSAGAGQPQHF
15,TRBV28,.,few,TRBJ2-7,TGTGCCAGCAGCCCCCCCGGGCCCCTCGCGGGGGAGCAGTACTTC,CASSPPGPLAGEQYF
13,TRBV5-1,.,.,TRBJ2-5,TGCGCCAGCAGCGCGGGACAGAAAGAGACCCAGTACTTC,CASSAGQKETQYF
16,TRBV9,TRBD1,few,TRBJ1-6,TGTGCCAGCAGCGTAGCCACGGGACAGGGCAATTCACCCCTCCACTTT,CASSVATGQGNSPLHF
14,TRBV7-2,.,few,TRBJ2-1,TGTGCCAGCAGCTTCCCCGGTTCCCACAATGAGCAGTTCTTC,CASSFPGSHNEQFF
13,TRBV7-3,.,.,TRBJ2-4,TGTGCCAGCAGCTTAACCCCGACCGGCATTCAGTACTTC,CASSLTPTGIQYF
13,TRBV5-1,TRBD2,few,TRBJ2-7,TGCGCCAGCAAGAGCGGGGGGCTCTACGAGCAGTACTTC,CASKSGGLYEQYF
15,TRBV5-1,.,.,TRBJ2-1,TGCGCCAGCAGCCGGACGGGGGCCGGGCGAAATGAGCAGTTCTTC,CASSRTGAGRNEQFF
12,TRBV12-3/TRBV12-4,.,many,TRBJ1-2,TGTGCCAGCCGGGGGGAGGAAGGCGGCTACACCTTC,CASRGEEGGYTF
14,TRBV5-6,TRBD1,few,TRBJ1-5,TGTGCCAGCAGCTTGGGACAGGGGAATCGGCCCCAGCATTTT,CASSLGQGNRPQHF
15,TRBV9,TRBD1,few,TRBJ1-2,TGTGCCAGCAGCACACGGACAGGGGGCGGAAATGGCTACACCTTC,CASSTRTGGGNGYTF
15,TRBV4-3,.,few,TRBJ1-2,TGCGCCAGCAGCCAAGCCCAGGGGAGGGAGAATGGCTACACCTTC,CASSQAQGRENGYTF
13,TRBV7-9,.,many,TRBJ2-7,TGTGCCAGCAGCTTAGTAGGGCCGGGCGAGCAGTACTTC,CASSLVGPGEQYF
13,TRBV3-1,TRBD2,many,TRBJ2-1,TGTGCCAGCAGCCCCCTGGGGGGGAATGAGCAGTTCTTC,CASSPLGGNEQFF
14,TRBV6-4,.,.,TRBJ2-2,TGTGCCAGCAGTGACTCCCAAAGGACCGGGGAGCTGTTTTTT,CASSDSQRTGELFF
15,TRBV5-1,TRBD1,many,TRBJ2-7,TGCGCCAGCAGCTTGGTGGCAGGGGGCGCGGAGGAGCAGTACTTC,CASSLVAGGAEEQYF
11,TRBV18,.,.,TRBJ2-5,TGTGCCAGCTCCGAACAAGAGACCCAGTACTTC,CASSEQETQYF
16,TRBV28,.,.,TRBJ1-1,TGTGCCAGCAGTAGGTCAGGGTCTGGCGTGAACACTGAAGCTTTCTTT,CASSRSGSGVNTEAFF
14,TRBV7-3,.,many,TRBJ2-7,TGTGCCAGCAGCCCGGGTGTGGGCCCCTACGAGCAGTACTTC,CASSPGVGPYEQYF
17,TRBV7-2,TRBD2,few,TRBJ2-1,TGTGCCAGCAGCTTAGCGCTTCCTAGCGGGGGCTACAATGAGCAGTTCTTC,CASSLALPSGGYNEQFF
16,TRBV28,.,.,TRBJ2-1,TGTGCCAGCAGAGCTAGCCGGGGCCATTTAAGCAATGAGCAGTTCTTC,CASRASRGHLSNEQFF
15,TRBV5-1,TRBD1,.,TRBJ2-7,TGCGCCAGCAGCTGGACAGGGATTTGGGTCTACGAGCAGTACTTC,CASSWTGIWVYEQYF
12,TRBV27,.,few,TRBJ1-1,TGTGCCAGCAGGGCTTTTGGGGCTGAAGCTTTCTTT,CASRAFGAEAFF
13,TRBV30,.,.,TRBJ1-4,TGTGCCGGGCGGGGCAGGGGTAATGAAAAACTGTTTTTT,CAGRGRGNEKLFF
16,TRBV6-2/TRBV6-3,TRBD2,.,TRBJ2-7,TGTGCCAGCAGCCCACGACTAGCGGGGACCCCCTACGAGCAGTACTTC,CASSPRLAGTPYEQYF
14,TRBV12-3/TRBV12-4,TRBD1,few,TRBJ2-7,TGTGCCAGCAGTTCGACAGGGGGCAGCTACGAGCAGTACTTC,CASSSTGGSYEQYF
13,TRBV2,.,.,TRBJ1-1,TGTGCCAGCAGTGCAGACGGTAACACTGAAGCTTTCTTT,CASSADGNTEAFF
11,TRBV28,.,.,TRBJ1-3,TGTGCCAGCAGTTTCTACGACACCATATATTTT,CASSFYDTIYF
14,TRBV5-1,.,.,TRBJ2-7,TGCGCCAGCAGCTTGGCTTTAGTCGGCTACGAGCAGTACTTC,CASSLALVGYEQYF
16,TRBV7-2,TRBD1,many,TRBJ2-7,TGTGCCAGCAGTTCAAGGCGGGACAGGGTCTCCTACGAGCAGTACTTC,CASSSRRDRVSYEQYF
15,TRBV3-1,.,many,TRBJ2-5,TGTGCCAGCAGCCAAGAACGGGATAATCAAGAGACCCAGTACTTC,CASSQERDNQETQYF